The 3 T cell receptor beta chains reported below all come from one sample, sequenced in a study of T cell responses to AZD1222 COVID-19 vaccine (dated by TCRdb to the early 2020s). Read against the paper, the sample's time point label means: about 28 days (+/-7) after the second vaccine dose. Library method: the immunoSEQ multiplex PCR assay. As stored in TCRdb, this immuneACCESS dataset retains in-frame rearrangements with V and J assigned. A fraction of the clones does not appear; measured against another copy, unresolved V genes explain less than half of the discrepancy, and the remainder lacks a known reason. The sample table lists more than 90,000 clones, about 89% of them with a count of one. The ten largest clones add up to 6.5% to 7.5% of the sample. Sequencing used peripheral blood, obtained 28 days after the second AZD1222 dose. Source of these receptors: an adult who received the AZD1222 COVID-19 vaccine.

The chain has TRBV7-9 and TRBJ1-5, with 7 positions matching TRBD1. The J segment lost 3 bases and the V segment lost 3 bases, leaving 5 bases of the junction unmatched. The CDR3 is 15 amino acids. The germline V gene encodes CDR1 SEHNR and CDR2 FQNEAQ (reference sequence). The CDR3 spells CASSFGDSSNQPQHF. For the CDR3, the DNA is TGTGCCAGCAGCTTCGGGGACAGCTCCAATCAGCCCCAGCATTTT.

The gene calls are TRBV5-4 and TRBJ2-7; perhaps TRBD2 as D (5 bases). The V end was cut by 1 base, the J end by 5 bases, with 19 bases between. This CDR3 has 16 amino acids. CDR1 is SGHNT and CDR2 is YYREEE in the germline V gene (reference sequence). CDR3 amino acids: CASSLTPLGVIDEQYF. The CDR3 coding sequence is TGTGCCAGCAGCTTGACACCTCTGGGAGTCATCGACGAGCAGTACTTC.

Only a few counts were recorded for this clone. The chain employs TRBV11-3 and TRBJ1-2; D gene ambiguous. CDR3 length: 12 amino acids. CDR1 is SGHNT and CDR2 is YENEEA in the germline V gene. The germline V and J ends were trimmed by 5 bases and 3 bases, with 7 bases remaining between them. CDR3 amino acids: CASSGRDYGYTF. Here the CDR3 DNA reads TGTGCCAGCAGCGGGCGGGACTATGGCTACACCTTC.